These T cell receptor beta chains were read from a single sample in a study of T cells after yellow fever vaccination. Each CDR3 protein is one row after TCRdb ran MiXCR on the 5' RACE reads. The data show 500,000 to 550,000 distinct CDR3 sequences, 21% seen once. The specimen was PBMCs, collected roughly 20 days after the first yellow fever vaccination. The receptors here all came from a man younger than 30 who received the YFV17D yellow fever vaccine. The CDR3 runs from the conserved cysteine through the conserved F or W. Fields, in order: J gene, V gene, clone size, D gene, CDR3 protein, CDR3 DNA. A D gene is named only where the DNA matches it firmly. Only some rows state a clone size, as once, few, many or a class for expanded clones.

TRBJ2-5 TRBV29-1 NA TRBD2 CSVPRTSGGKETQYF TGCAGCGTGCCCAGGACTAGCGGGGGTAAAGAGACCCAGTACTTC
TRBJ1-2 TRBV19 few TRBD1 CASSTSPGQAGYGYTF TGTGCCAGTAGTACCTCCCCCGGACAGGCGGGATATGGCTACACCTTC
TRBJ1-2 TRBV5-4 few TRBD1 CASSVPGQGFYGYTF TGTGCCAGCAGCGTGCCGGGACAGGGGTTCTATGGCTACACCTTC
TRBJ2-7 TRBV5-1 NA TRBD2 CASNHVGGEYEQYF TGCGCCAGCAACCACGTCGGGGGGGAGTACGAGCAGTACTTC
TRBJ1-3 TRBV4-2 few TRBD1 CASSQLPGQSSGNTIYF TGTGCCAGCAGCCAATTGCCGGGACAGAGCTCTGGAAACACCATATATTTT
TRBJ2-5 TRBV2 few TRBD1 CASSDDRGFQETQYF TGTGCCAGCAGTGACGACAGGGGGTTCCAAGAGACCCAGTACTTC
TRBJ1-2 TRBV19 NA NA CASSKQGRGGRSSYGYTF TGTGCCAGTAGTAAACAAGGCCGGGGAGGGCGATCTTCCTATGGCTACACCTTC
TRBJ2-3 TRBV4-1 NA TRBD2 CASSQTQGLAGETDTQYF TGCGCCAGCAGCCAAACCCAAGGACTAGCGGGGGAGACAGATACGCAGTATTTT
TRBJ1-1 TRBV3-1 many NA CASSHRQNTEAFF TGTGCCAGCAGCCACAGACAGAACACTGAAGCTTTCTTT
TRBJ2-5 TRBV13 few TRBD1 CASSSSGQGEEYQETQYF TGTGCCAGCAGCTCCTCGGGACAGGGGGAAGAGTACCAAGAGACCCAGTACTTC
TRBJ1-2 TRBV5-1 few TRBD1 CASSLFTPGTGRYGYTF TGCGCCAGCAGCTTGTTCACCCCCGGGACAGGGAGATATGGCTACACCTTC
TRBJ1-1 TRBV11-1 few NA CASSSRLITTDMNTEAFF TGTGCCAGCAGCTCACGCCTTATCACGACTGACATGAACACTGAAGCTTTCTTT
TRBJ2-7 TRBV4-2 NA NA CASSQTGAGSCEQYF TGTGCCAGCAGCCAAACCGGGGCTGGTTCCTGCGAGCAGTACTTC
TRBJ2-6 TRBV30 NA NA CAWSFVSGANVLTF TGTGCCTGGAGCTTCGTCTCTGGGGCCAACGTCCTGACTTTC
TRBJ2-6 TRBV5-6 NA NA CASSPGVARANVLTF TGTGCCAGCAGCCCCGGGGTTGCCAGGGCCAACGTCCTGACTTTC
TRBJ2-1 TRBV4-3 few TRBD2 CASSQDGAGGLYEQFF TGCGCCAGCAGCCAAGATGGAGCGGGGGGGCTCTATGAGCAGTTCTTC
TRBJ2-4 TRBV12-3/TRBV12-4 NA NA CASSPRRDSGIQYF TGTGCCAGCAGCCCTCGTAGAGACAGTGGCATTCAGTACTTC
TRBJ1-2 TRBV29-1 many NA CSVGSDLYGYTF TGCAGCGTTGGTTCCGATCTCTATGGCTACACCTTC
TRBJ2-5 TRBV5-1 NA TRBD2 CASSTLTSGEETQYF TGCGCCAGCAGCACCCTAACTAGCGGGGAAGAGACCCAGTACTTC
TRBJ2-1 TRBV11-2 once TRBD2 CASSLGVGGGDEQFF TGTGCCAGCAGCTTAGGCGTCGGCGGGGGGGACGAGCAGTTCTTC
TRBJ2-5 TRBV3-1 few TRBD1 CASSSQGATETQYF TGTGCCAGCAGCTCCCAGGGGGCTACTGAGACCCAGTACTTC
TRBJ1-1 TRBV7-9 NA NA CASSQSGVNTEAFF TGTGCCAGCAGCCAGTCAGGGGTGAACACTGAAGCTTTCTTT
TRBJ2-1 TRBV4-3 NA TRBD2 CASSQESSGGSEQFF TGCGCCAGCAGCCAAGAGTCTAGCGGGGGGAGTGAGCAGTTCTTC
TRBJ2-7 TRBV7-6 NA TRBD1 CASSQEDRGHEQYF TGTGCCAGCAGCCAGGAGGACAGGGGCCACGAGCAGTACTTC